The rows below give T cell receptor beta chains drawn from one sample of a study of T-cell memory formation after mild COVID-19. MiXCR was run by TCRdb on the 5' RACE reads, yielding one entry per CDR3 protein. The profile shows about 50,000 distinct CDR3 sequences, 9.3% of them singletons. The sequenced sample consisted of PBMCs or a T cell subset sorted from them (not recorded which). Receptors originate from an adult woman who had mild COVID-19 (a few samples of this study predate the infection). Cell type and time point are not known. Both conserved end residues are trimmed from each CDR3.

length,V,CDR3
10,TRBV19,ASSIAGETQY
16,TRBV7-9,ASSTDLPLAGEWYEQF
11,TRBV12-3/TRBV12-4,ASSDSYRETQY
10,TRBV29-1,SVGWVNTEAF
13,TRBV6-5,ASSYKGQGAGGYT
13,TRBV12-3/TRBV12-4,ASSSYMGGADTQY
10,TRBV20-1,SALGQQETQY
13,TRBV4-1,ASSQVNPSPDTQY
11,TRBV14,ASSPVVSTEAF
11,TRBV7-2,ASSLVGRDTQY
13,TRBV7-9,ASSLASAFGDTQY
11,TRBV24-1,ATSDGAEETQY
14,TRBV25-1,ASSSPGRGDNQPQH
14,TRBV7-2,ASSPYGRDTYNEQF
11,TRBV19,ASSASDQETQY
14,TRBV12-3/TRBV12-4,ASSPRTGGKGQPQH
12,TRBV27,ASRQGGTNEKLF
16,TRBV12-3/TRBV12-4,ASSLAPLGGRPGNTIY
10,TRBV7-9,ASSRDLAPLH
12,TRBV18,ASSRGQGGTEAF
11,TRBV25-1,ASSLTGGLGAF
13,TRBV11-2,ASSLDRQHNSPLH
15,TRBV7-9,ASSSSTSGTAADTQY
13,TRBV6-6,ASRDPGSSGNTIY
13,TRBV19,ASIKSGTGIYEQF
16,TRBV9,ASSVSPRLGAGNTEAF
12,TRBV20-1,SARQPTGDYGYT
11,TRBV14,ASAGAPAGEQF
13,TRBV20-1,SASPNRGGSYGYT
15,TRBV4-1,ASSQDRAGGPADTQY
12,TRBV6-6,ATSRESGNNIQY
11,TRBV20-1,SAKGTGNQPQH
12,TRBV20-1,SARVGTGGDEQF
13,TRBV29-1,SVPTTGEDYNEQF
12,TRBV6-1,ASPLGVRNTEAF
15,TRBV27,ASSSLSAGSMNQPQH
14,TRBV7-2,ASSPGTSGSGNEQF
15,TRBV3-1,ASSPRQGARMNTEAF
14,TRBV30,AWSVTYGRGTGELF
13,TRBV24-1,ATTPQGPEYTEAF
12,TRBV10-3,AISARERANEQF
12,TRBV7-2,ASSSYLAGYEQY
13,TRBV4-2,ASSPGTGYQETQY
13,TRBV19,ASSWGRRSTGELF
14,TRBV11-2,ASSSGLAANTGELF
11,TRBV30,AWSPTGTGELF
14,TRBV5-1,ASSLAGRESGNTIY
11,TRBV2,ASSEPRYNEQF